The present TCR beta chain was sequenced within a study of identical twins. A few counts support this clonotype. TCRdb itself ran the 5' RACE reads through MiXCR, one entry per CDR3 protein. Among about 530,000 distinct CDR3 sequences listed, approximately 20% were seen once. The V segment lost 2 bases and the J segment 5 bases; nucleotides outside the gene matches: 10. The CDR3 has 16 amino acids. Germline V gene data show CDR1 as SGHDN and CDR2 as FVKESK. This sample also appeared in a second study, on yellow fever vaccine responses in identical twins.

Sequences were obtained from CD4+ T cells sorted from blood. This receptor was obtained from a woman aged 18-35 years in good health. The chain combines TRBV14 with TRBJ1-2; 8 bases are a match to TRBD1. The DNA for the CDR3 is TGTGCCAGCAGCCAATCCGGGACAGGACGAGCGTATGGCTACACCTTC. Translation: CASSQSGTGRAYGYTF.